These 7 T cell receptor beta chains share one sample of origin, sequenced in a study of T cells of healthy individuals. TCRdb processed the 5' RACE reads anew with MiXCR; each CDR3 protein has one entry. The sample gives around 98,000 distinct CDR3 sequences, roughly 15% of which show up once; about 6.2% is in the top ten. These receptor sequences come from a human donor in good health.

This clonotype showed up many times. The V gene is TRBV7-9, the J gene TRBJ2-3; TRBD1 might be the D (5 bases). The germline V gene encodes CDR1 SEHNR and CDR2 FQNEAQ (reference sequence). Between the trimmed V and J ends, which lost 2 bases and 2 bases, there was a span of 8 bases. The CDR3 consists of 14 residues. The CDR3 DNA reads TGTGCCAGCAGCTTATTAGGGGCCACAGATACGCAGTATTTT. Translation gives CASSLLGATDTQYF.

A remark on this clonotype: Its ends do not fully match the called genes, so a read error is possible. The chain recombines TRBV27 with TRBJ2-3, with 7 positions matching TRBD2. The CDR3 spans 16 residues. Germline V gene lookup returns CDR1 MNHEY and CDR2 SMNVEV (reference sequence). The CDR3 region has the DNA TGTGCCAGCAGCCATACCGGGACCCAGCTAGCGGATACGCAGTGTTTT. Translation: CASSHTGTQLADTQCF.

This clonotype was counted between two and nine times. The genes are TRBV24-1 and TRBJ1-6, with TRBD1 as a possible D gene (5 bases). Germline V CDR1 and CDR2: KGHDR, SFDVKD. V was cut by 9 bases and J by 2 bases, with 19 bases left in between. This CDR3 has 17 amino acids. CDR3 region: CATQPRGHRPYNSPLHF. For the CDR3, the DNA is TGTGCCACCCAACCACGAGGACATCGACCCTATAATTCACCCCTCCACTTT.

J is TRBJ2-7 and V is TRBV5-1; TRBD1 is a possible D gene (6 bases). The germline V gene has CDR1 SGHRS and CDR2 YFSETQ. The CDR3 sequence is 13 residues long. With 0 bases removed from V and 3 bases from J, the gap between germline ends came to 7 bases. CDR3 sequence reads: CASSLGQVYEQYF. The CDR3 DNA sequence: TGCGCCAGCAGCTTGGGACAGGTCTACGAGCAGTACTTC.

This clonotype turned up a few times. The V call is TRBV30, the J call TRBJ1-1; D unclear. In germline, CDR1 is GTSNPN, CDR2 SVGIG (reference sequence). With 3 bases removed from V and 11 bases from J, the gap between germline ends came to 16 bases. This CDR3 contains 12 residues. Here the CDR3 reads CAWSFQRESAFF. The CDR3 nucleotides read TGTGCCTGGAGCTTCCAGAGGGAGAGTGCTTTCTTT.

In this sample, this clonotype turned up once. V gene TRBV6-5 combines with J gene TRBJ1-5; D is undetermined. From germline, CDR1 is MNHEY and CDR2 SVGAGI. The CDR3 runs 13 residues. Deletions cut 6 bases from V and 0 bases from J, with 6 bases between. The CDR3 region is CASRAYSNQPQHF. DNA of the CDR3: TGTGCCAGCAGGGCGTATAGCAATCAGCCCCAGCATTTT.

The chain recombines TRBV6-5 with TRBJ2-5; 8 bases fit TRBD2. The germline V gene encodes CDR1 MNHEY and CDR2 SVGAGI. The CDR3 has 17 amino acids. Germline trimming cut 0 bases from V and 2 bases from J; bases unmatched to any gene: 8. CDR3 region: CASSYSAGGGPQETQYF. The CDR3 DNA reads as TGTGCCAGCAGTTACTCGGCCGGGGGGGGGCCTCAAGAGACCCAGTACTTC.